The present T cell receptor (beta chain) was sequenced within a study of blood T cell repertoires in COVID-19 (dated by TCRdb to 2018 to 2020). Concerning the study at large: Samples covering the acute and convalescent phases of COVID-19 were provided by collaborators in the United States, Italy and Spain. The prospective study material was composed of cDNA or gDNA derived from T cells, B-cell-depleted T cells, or PBMCs. Deeply sampled blood TCRbeta repertoires from subjects exposed to, actively infected with, or recovered from COVID-19 were included in the dataset. A freely available public database, intended as a resource for researchers studying the immune response to SARS-CoV-2, is where the repertoires were released. Samples were obtained from the ongoing ImmuneRACE study (first 160 participants) and from 1,200 or so subjects provided by 6 global collaborators. The sample metadata nearly always contained a de-identified subject ID, COVID-19 status, age in years and sex. Where available, HLA class I and class II types were obtained from metadata supplied by the sample provider rather than from assay-based typing.

The immunoSEQ Assay, a bias-controlled multiplex PCR, was used to amplify TCRbeta CDR3 regions from genomic DNA. As for the authors' bioinformatics: The number of nucleated cells in each sample was estimated from the amplification of reference gene primers within the assay. To quantify the absolute abundance of each unique TCRbeta CDR3 rearrangement, sequence reads were collapsed and filtered. For each sample, productive Simpson clonality was calculated as the square root of Simpson's diversity index across productive rearrangements. In its TCRdb copy, this immuneACCESS table keeps in-frame sequences only and misses some clones. Where compared with another copy, unresolved V genes explain less than half of these, and the others have no known cause. That table supplies the V and J calls and clone size; D and trimming were determined from the DNA. Present in this sample are around 72,000 clones, around 90% of which were seen just once. Less than 7% of the sample is held by the ten biggest clonotypes.

Each collaborating institution followed its own protocols to collect whole blood in K2EDTA tubes. For TCRbeta analysis, collaborators shipped samples in one of three forms: frozen whole blood, isolated PBMCs, or DNA extracted from either of those sample types. CDR1 is given as LNHDA and CDR2 as SQIVND, both from the germline V gene (reference sequence). Spanning cysteine to phenylalanine, the CDR3 consists of 14 amino acids. This entry keeps only the CDR3 DNA: 42 bases, framed from base 1. Trimming accounts for 7 bases at V and 3 bases at J, while the number of junction bases matched to no gene is 8. Summary of the overall study and its limitations: Clinical and demographic metadata were provided uncurated, with the amount varying by source and participant.

A remark on this clone: Its antigen remains unidentified. No base quality values were provided; no much bigger clone lies one nucleotide off.

The specimen was peripheral blood. The chain uses TRBV19 and TRBJ1-2, with 7 bases aligning to TRBD1. The receptor was isolated from a woman aged 50 to 65 with acute or convalescent COVID-19. Here the CDR3 is given as CASNPDRAYYGYTF. The nucleotide sequence is given as TGTGCCAGTAATCCCGACAGGGCTTACTATGGCTACACCTTC.